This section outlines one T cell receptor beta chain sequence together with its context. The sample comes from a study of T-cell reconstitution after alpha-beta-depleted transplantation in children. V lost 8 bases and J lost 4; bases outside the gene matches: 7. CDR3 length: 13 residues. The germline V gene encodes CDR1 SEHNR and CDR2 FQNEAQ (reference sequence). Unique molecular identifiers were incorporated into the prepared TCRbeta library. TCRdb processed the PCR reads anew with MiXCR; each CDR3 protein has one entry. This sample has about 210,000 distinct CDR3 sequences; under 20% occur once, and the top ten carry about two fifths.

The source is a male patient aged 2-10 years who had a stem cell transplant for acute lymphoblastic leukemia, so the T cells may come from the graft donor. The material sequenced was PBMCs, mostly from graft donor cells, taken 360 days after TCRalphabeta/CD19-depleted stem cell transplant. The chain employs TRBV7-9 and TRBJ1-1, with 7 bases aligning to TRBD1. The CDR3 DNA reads TGTGCCAGCCCAGGGGCAGGGGGCACTGAAGCTTTCTTT. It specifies CASPGAGGTEAFF.